What follows are 15 T cell receptor beta chains derived from one specimen sequenced in a study of human T cells and chemical hapten exposure. TCRdb re-called the RACE reads with MiXCR, one entry per CDR3 protein. This sample has more than 300,000 distinct CDR3 sequences; roughly 6% occur once, and the top ten carry under 9.5%. The sample's time point: pre-sensitization, week 0. Treatment of the sample: therapeutic diphenylcyclopropenone sensitization with weekly scalp DPC. Sequenced here: whole blood, sampled in connection with sensitization to the hapten diphenylcyclopropenone (DPC). Every receptor here comes from a woman aged 18 to 35 with alopecia areata. Some clones in this sample may be carry-over from other donors' samples.

The chain combines TRBV9 with TRBJ1-1; D gene unclear. V was trimmed by 0 bases and J by 7 bases, leaving 7 bases between them. The CDR3 sequence is 12 residues long. CDR1 is SGDLS and CDR2 is YYNGEE in the germline V gene. The CDR3 DNA is TGTGCCAGCAGCGTAGTAGAGGGTGAAGCTTTCTTT. Encoded protein: CASSVVEGEAFF.

This clonotype was detected ten times or more. The chain couples TRBV2 to TRBJ1-2; the D gene is possibly TRBD1 (5 bases). V lost 6 bases to trimming and J lost 3 bases, with 14 bases between them. Germline-derived CDR1 and CDR2 are SNHLY and FYNNEI. The CDR3 consists of 14 residues. The CDR3 reads CASRLRDSDYGYTF. The CDR3 DNA reads TGTGCCAGCAGGCTCCGGGACTCAGACTATGGCTACACCTTC.

The chain carries TRBV29-1 and TRBJ2-7; D gene ambiguous. The ends were cut back, 0 bases at V and 6 bases at J, with 9 bases in the middle. Germline V gene data show CDR1 as SQVTM and CDR2 as ANQGSEA. This CDR3 contains 12 residues. In DNA form, the CDR3 reads TGCAGCGTTGAAGATCGGGTGTCCGAGCAGTACTTC. Translation gives CSVEDRVSEQYF.

This clonotype was picked up many times. The rearrangement uses TRBV20-1 and TRBJ1-5; D not resolved. Germline loops: CDR1 DFQATT, CDR2 SNEGSKA (reference sequence). The CDR3 runs 17 residues. The V end was cut by 0 bases, the J end by 0 bases, with 15 bases between. CDR3 region: CSARDLFKTNSNQPQHF. CDR3 DNA: TGCAGTGCTAGAGATCTTTTTAAGACGAATAGCAATCAGCCCCAGCATTTT.

The chain is built from TRBV4-3 and TRBJ1-2; a possible D gene is TRBD1 (6 bases). From germline, CDR1 is LGHNA and CDR2 YSLEER. Trimming stripped 1 base from V and 8 bases from J, with 17 bases between. The CDR3 sequence is 15 residues long. In DNA form, the CDR3 reads TGCGCCAGCAGCCAAGCCACACAGGGTTTGAAGGGCTACACCTTC. As protein: CASSQATQGLKGYTF.

This clonotype was counted between two and nine times. This chain joins TRBV20-1 and TRBJ2-7, with 8 bases identical to TRBD1. The V gene's germline CDR1 is DFQATT and CDR2 SNEGSKA (reference sequence). The CDR3 extends over 15 amino acids. V trimming: 1 base; J trimming: 2 bases; junction bases outside the gene matches: 7. CDR3: CSARVVTGAAYEQYF. The CDR3 nucleotides read TGCAGTGCTAGAGTGGTGACAGGGGCAGCCTACGAGCAGTACTTC.

This clonotype was observed many times. The J gene is TRBJ1-4, the V gene TRBV6-5, with TRBD1 as a possible D gene (5 bases). CDR1 and CDR2 (germline): MNHEY, SVGAGI. The CDR3 spans 18 residues. Trimming removed 1 base from V and 1 base from J, with 16 bases in between. For the CDR3, the DNA is TGTGCCAGCAGTTACTACTACGCAGGGAGGGGAACTAATGAAAAACTGTTTTTT. This sequence encodes CASSYYYAGRGTNEKLFF.

V gene TRBV2 combines with J gene TRBJ1-1; possibly TRBD1 for D (6 bases). The V and J ends lost 5 bases and 6 bases respectively, with 16 bases between them. The CDR3 has 14 residues. Germline values: CDR1 SNHLY, CDR2 FYNNEI. The CDR3 region is CASSREGGGAEAFF. DNA of the CDR3: TGTGCCAGCAGTCGGGAGGGGGGAGGAGCTGAAGCTTTCTTT.

This clonotype was observed at least ten times. The chain employs TRBV3-1 and TRBJ1-1; D might be TRBD1 (5 bases). This CDR3 spans 15 amino acids. Germline values: CDR1 LGHDT, CDR2 YNNKEL (reference sequence). V gave up 0 bases and J gave up 3 bases, with 11 bases separating them. The CDR3 DNA sequence: TGTGCCAGCAGCCAAGATTCGGGGCAGGACACTGAAGCTTTCTTT. It codes for CASSQDSGQDTEAFF.

This clonotype appeared a few times. The chain combines TRBV5-4 with TRBJ2-3; 13 bases map to TRBD2. The CDR3 covers 14 residues. J lost 14 bases, V lost 2 bases, and 8 bases had no gene match. Germline V gene data show CDR1 as SGHNT and CDR2 as YYREEE (reference sequence). Here the CDR3 reads CASSLGLAGAPMYF. The CDR3, as DNA: TGTGCCAGCAGCTTAGGACTAGCGGGGGCCCCCATGTATTTT.

The genes are TRBV28 and TRBJ2-7, with TRBD1 identical over 10 bases. Germline CDR1 MDHEN, CDR2 SYDVKM. CDR3 length equals 15 residues. V dropped 6 bases and J dropped 3; count of bases not matched to a gene: 8. The CDR3 protein is CASSRPGQGIYEQYF. CDR3 sequence (DNA): TGTGCCAGCAGCCGTCCGGGACAGGGGATCTACGAGCAGTACTTC.

This sequence joins TRBV2 and TRBJ2-3; 12 positions match TRBD1. Per germline, CDR1 SNHLY and CDR2 FYNNEI. V dropped 7 bases and J dropped 4; count of bases not matched to a gene: 3. CDR3 length: 14 residues. The CDR3 coding sequence is TGTGCCAGCATTGGGACAGGGGGCCCAGATACGCAGTATTTT. Protein product: CASIGTGGPDTQYF.

The J gene is TRBJ1-1, the V gene TRBV4-3, with D possibly TRBD1 on 6 matching bases. Trimming pared 2 bases from V and 1 base from J, leaving 11 bases between. Germline CDR1 LGHNA, CDR2 YSLEER. This CDR3 comprises 15 residues. This CDR3 is CASSQTLQGNTEAFF. The CDR3, as DNA: TGCGCCAGCAGCCAAACATTACAGGGGAACACTGAAGCTTTCTTT.

The sample holds a few counts of this clonotype. The CDR3 DNA follows: TGCGCCAGCAGCCAAGCAGCGGGGGGGCCGGCAGATACGCAGTATTTT. Protein sequence: CASSQAAGGPADTQYF. The rearrangement uses TRBV4-3 and TRBJ2-3, with 10 bases aligning to TRBD2. Looked up from germline, CDR1 is LGHNA and CDR2 is YSLEER. J lost 4 bases, V lost 1 base, and 5 bases had no gene match. CDR3 length equals 16 residues.

The chain couples TRBV12-3 or TRBV12-4 to TRBJ2-3, with 7 bases aligning to TRBD2. The CDR3 runs to 13 residues. With 8 bases clipped from V and 1 base from J, the junction kept 3 bases outside the gene matches. CDR3 sequence reads: CASGGDRTDTQYF. CDR3 DNA sequence: TGTGCCAGCGGGGGGGATCGCACAGATACGCAGTATTTT.